This TCR beta chain is drawn from a study of blood T cells in healthy people across ages. This clonotype was observed a handful of times. Using a J-beta primer mix together with a sample-barcoded 5' primer, a second PCR was run for roughly 7 to 12 cycles. Via MiXCR, TCRdb re-called the 5' RACE reads, giving one row per CDR3 protein. The sample records 780,000 or so distinct CDR3 sequences, roughly 25% being singletons. V was clipped by 3 bases and J by 2 bases; unmatched bases: 4. The germline CDR1 and CDR2 sequences are SGHTA and FQGNSA. The CDR3 is 14 amino acids. This sample also belongs to another study, concerning T cells of mothers and their children. As reported in that work: The donors comprised six children and their three healthy Caucasian mothers. Related pairs of mothers and children showed slightly higher, non-significant overlap versus unrelated pairs.

The chain carries TRBV7-2 and TRBJ2-7; 7 nucleotides match TRBD1. This clonotype was sampled from a boy aged 5 to 17 in good health. The sequenced material came from blood. The chain's CDR3 is CASSLHQGAYEQYF. The CDR3 DNA sequence: TGTGCCAGCAGCTTGCACCAGGGGGCCTACGAGCAGTACTTC.